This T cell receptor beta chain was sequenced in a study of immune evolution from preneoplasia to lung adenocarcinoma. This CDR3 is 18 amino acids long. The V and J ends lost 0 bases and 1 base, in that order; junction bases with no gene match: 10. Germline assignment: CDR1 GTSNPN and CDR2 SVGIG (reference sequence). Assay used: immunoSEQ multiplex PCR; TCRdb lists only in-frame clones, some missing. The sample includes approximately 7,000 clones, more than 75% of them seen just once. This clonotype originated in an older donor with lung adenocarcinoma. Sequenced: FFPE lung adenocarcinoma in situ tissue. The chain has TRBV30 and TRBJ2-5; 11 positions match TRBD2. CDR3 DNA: TGTGCCTGGAGTGTCCCCTCCCGTAGCGGGAGGGCCCAAGAGACCCAGTACTTC. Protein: CAWSVPSRSGRAQETQYF.